This is a list of T cell receptor beta chains from one sample in a study of CD8 T cells in Susac syndrome. TCRdb re-called the immunoSEQ multiplex PCR reads with MiXCR, one entry per CDR3 protein. The repertoire consists of roughly 120,000 distinct CDR3 sequences, with more than 80% occurring once and the leading ten covering around 0.3%. Sequenced sample: CD8+ T cells from PBMCs. The receptor set was obtained from a human donor with multiple sclerosis. Each CDR3 is given with its conserved first and last residue. Each record gives: clone size, V gene, D gene, CDR3 length, J gene, CDR3 DNA, CDR3 protein. A D gene is named only where the DNA matches it firmly. Size is omitted from some rows. Given values are once, few, many or a class for expanded clones.

once,TRBV7-8,TRBD2,13,TRBJ2-2,TGTGCCAGCAGCGCTAGGACTAGCGGGGAGCTGTTTTTT,CASSARTSGELFF
-,TRBV9,-,17,TRBJ2-1,TGTGCCAGCAGCGTAGTTGGGGGGAGTAGCTCCTACAATGAGCAGTTCTTC,CASSVVGGSSSYNEQFF
once,TRBV6-5,-,14,TRBJ2-6,TGTGCCAGCACCAGGAGGTCCGGGGCCAACGTCCTGACTTTC,CASTRRSGANVLTF
-,TRBV23-1,-,15,TRBJ1-1,TGCGCCAGCAGTCAATTAATAGGGTTGGGCACTGAAGCTTTCTTT,CASSQLIGLGTEAFF
-,TRBV6-2/TRBV6-3,-,14,TRBJ2-5,TGTGCCAGCAGCCGCGGGACAGCTCAAGAGACCCAGTACTTC,CASSRGTAQETQYF
-,TRBV19,-,16,TRBJ1-1,TGTGCCAGTAGTGCGGACAGTGGCCCCATGAACACTGAAGCTTTCTTT,CASSADSGPMNTEAFF
-,TRBV5-1,-,13,TRBJ1-1,TGCGCCAGCAGCTTGGCTCGGAACACTGAAGCTTTCTTT,CASSLARNTEAFF
-,TRBV24-1,-,15,TRBJ2-2,TGTGCCACCAGCAAGACCTCTATGGACACCGGGGAGCTGTTTTTT,CATSKTSMDTGELFF
-,TRBV27,-,13,TRBJ1-2,TGTGCCAGCAGTTTATCGAAGGGAGGGGGCTACACCTTC,CASSLSKGGGYTF
-,TRBV12-3/TRBV12-4,-,13,TRBJ1-2,TGTGCCAGCAGTTTCACCCGGATCGGAGGCTACACCTTC,CASSFTRIGGYTF
-,TRBV11-2,-,16,TRBJ1-1,TGTGCCAGCAGCTTGCTTGCCGGCAGGGGATTTACTGAAGCTTTCTTT,CASSLLAGRGFTEAFF
-,TRBV7-2,-,15,TRBJ2-7,TGTGCCAGCAGCTACCTCACAGGGCTAACGGACGAGCAGTACTTC,CASSYLTGLTDEQYF
once,TRBV5-4,TRBD2,13,TRBJ2-7,TGTGCCGCAGGCCGCGGGGGGGTCAACGAGCAGTACTTC,CAAGRGGVNEQYF
-,TRBV23-1,-,13,TRBJ2-1,TGCGCCGGCACGGACAGATCAAACAATGAGCAGTTCTTC,CAGTDRSNNEQFF
once,TRBV7-9,-,14,TRBJ2-5,TGTGCCAGCAGCTTAAGCGAGGCGGCGGAGACCCAGTACTTC,CASSLSEAAETQYF
-,TRBV11-2,-,18,TRBJ2-7,TGTGCCAGCAGCTTAGATGGAACGTTAACTTGGGCTGGCTACGAGCAGTACTTC,CASSLDGTLTWAGYEQYF
-,TRBV20-1,-,16,TRBJ2-2,TGCAGTGCTAGAGATCGGCCGGACAAAAACACCGGGGAGCTGTTTTTT,CSARDRPDKNTGELFF
-,TRBV20-1,TRBD2,13,TRBJ2-7,TGCAGTGCTAGGTCTAGCGGAAGTTACGAGCAGTACTTC,CSARSSGSYEQYF
-,TRBV27,-,13,TRBJ1-1,TGTGCCAGCAGTTTAGGGGGTGGCGGGGAAGCTTTCTTT,CASSLGGGGEAFF
-,TRBV12-3/TRBV12-4,-,13,TRBJ2-5,TGTGCCAGCACTCAGGGGGGCGGGGAGACCCAGTACTTC,CASTQGGGETQYF
-,TRBV5-1,-,16,TRBJ1-4,TGCGCCAGCAGCCAAAAAGGACACTTAGCTAATGAAAAACTGTTTTTT,CASSQKGHLANEKLFF
-,TRBV4-1,TRBD2,16,TRBJ2-7,TGCGCCAGCAGCCAGTTAGCGGGGGGGCCCTCCTACGAGCAGTACTTC,CASSQLAGGPSYEQYF
-,TRBV11-2,TRBD2,19,TRBJ2-3,TGTGCCAGCAGCTCGCTCAGGAGGACTAGCGGGGGGGCAGGAGATACGCAGTATTTT,CASSSLRRTSGGAGDTQYF
-,TRBV12-3/TRBV12-4,-,15,TRBJ2-1,TGTGCCAGCAGTTTAGGGACCCCCCTATACAATGAGCAGTTCTTC,CASSLGTPLYNEQFF
-,TRBV2,TRBD1,15,TRBJ1-2,TGTGCCAGCAAGGGACAGGAGACTTGGGTGGATGGCTACACCTTC,CASKGQETWVDGYTF
-,TRBV3-1,TRBD1,16,TRBJ2-5,TGTGCCAGCAGCCAGAGGACAGGGGGCTCGGGGGAGACCCAGTACTTC,CASSQRTGGSGETQYF
-,TRBV12-5,-,13,TRBJ2-1,TGTGCTAGTGGGGCTAGCTCCTACAATGAGCAGTTCTTC,CASGASSYNEQFF
-,TRBV24-1,TRBD1,15,TRBJ2-5,TGTGCCACCAGTGATTTGAGGACAGGGGGAGAGACCCAGTACTTC,CATSDLRTGGETQYF
-,TRBV7-9,TRBD1,16,TRBJ1-2,TGTGCCAGCAGCCCAGATCGACAGGGAGATGTATATGGCTACACCTTC,CASSPDRQGDVYGYTF